This T cell receptor (beta chain) was profiled in a study of blood T cell repertoires in COVID-19. In the study overall: Samples representing acute and convalescent COVID-19 were sourced from the United States, Italy and Spain. T cells, B-cell-depleted T cells, or PBMCs supplied cDNA or gDNA.

Authors' methods: Scientists estimated how many nucleated cells there were by amplifying reference gene primers. Assay: immunoSEQ multiplex PCR; the TCRdb copy retains only in-frame clones and omits some. V and J calls and clone size are given by that table; D and trimming were obtained from the DNA. The data hold hundreds of thousands of clones, with approximately 85% observed a single time. Germline loops: CDR1 MNHEY, CDR2 SVGEGT. The CDR3 has 17 residues. V was pared by 4 bases and J by 7 bases, with 9 bases of the junction left unmatched. This TCR was sampled from a man in his fifties or sixties with active or convalescent COVID-19. The rearrangement links TRBV6-2 or TRBV6-3 to TRBJ2-1; 14 bases agree with TRBD2. Sequencing was done on a sample of peripheral blood. The CDR3 nucleotides are TGTGCCAGCAGTTTGGGACTAGCGGGAGTGAGGGGGAATGAGCAGTTCTTC. This translates into CASSLGLAGVRGNEQFF.